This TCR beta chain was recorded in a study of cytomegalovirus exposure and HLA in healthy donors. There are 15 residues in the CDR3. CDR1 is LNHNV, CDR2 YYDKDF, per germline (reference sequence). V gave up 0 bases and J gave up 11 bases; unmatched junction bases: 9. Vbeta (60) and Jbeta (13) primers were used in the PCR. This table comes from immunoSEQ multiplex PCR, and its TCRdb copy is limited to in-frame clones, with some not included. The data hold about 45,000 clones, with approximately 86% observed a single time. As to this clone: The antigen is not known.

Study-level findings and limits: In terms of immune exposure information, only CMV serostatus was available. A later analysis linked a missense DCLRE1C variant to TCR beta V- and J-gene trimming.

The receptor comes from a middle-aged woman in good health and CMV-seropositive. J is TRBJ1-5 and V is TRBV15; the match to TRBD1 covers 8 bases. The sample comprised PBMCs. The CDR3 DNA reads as TGTGCCACCAGCAGAGATGGGGCAGGGGGCTGGTCCCAGCATTTT. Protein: CATSRDGAGGWSQHF.